A selection of T cell receptor beta chains follows, all from one sample in a study of T cell repertoires in cytomegalovirus infection. Via MiXCR, TCRdb re-called the reads, giving one row per CDR3 protein. The data contain some 800,000 distinct CDR3 sequences, 29% of them singletons. What these receptors recognize is not known. This specimen was cultured CD8+ T cells from PBMCs, taken from culture after CMV antigen stimulation. These TCRs come from a human donor in good health (CMV status not recorded). Some clones in this sample may be carry-over from other donors' samples. Each CDR3 is given without its conserved first and last residue. A D gene is named only where the DNA matches it firmly. Where a row states a size, it is once, few, many or the class of an expanded clone; other rows omit it.

j_gene: TRBJ2-1; d_gene: TRBD2; abundance: many; v_gene: TRBV7-2; CDR3aa: ASSIWTSGGHEQF
j_gene: TRBJ1-1; d_gene: TRBD1; abundance: .; v_gene: TRBV12-5; CDR3aa: ASGLGGANTEAF
j_gene: TRBJ1-2; d_gene: .; abundance: .; v_gene: TRBV11-2; CDR3aa: ASSSPYGIDRYT
j_gene: TRBJ2-1; d_gene: TRBD2; abundance: few; v_gene: TRBV6-2/TRBV6-3; CDR3aa: ASSYSVTGRVYNEQF
j_gene: TRBJ2-3; d_gene: TRBD2; abundance: .; v_gene: TRBV6-2/TRBV6-3; CDR3aa: ASTPGPAGGPDTQY
j_gene: TRBJ1-4; d_gene: .; abundance: .; v_gene: TRBV25-1; CDR3aa: ASSEPRREALRLF
j_gene: TRBJ2-3; d_gene: .; abundance: .; v_gene: TRBV4-1; CDR3aa: ASSDRGRGSTDTQY
j_gene: TRBJ1-2; d_gene: .; abundance: few; v_gene: TRBV19; CDR3aa: ASSIGQGIYGYT
j_gene: TRBJ2-3; d_gene: TRBD2; abundance: .; v_gene: TRBV15; CDR3aa: ATSRDLSGEGTDTQY
j_gene: TRBJ2-2; d_gene: TRBD1; abundance: once; v_gene: TRBV4-3; CDR3aa: ASSHGGQGVGELF
j_gene: TRBJ2-6; d_gene: .; abundance: .; v_gene: TRBV3-1; CDR3aa: ASSQSGAGANVLT
j_gene: TRBJ1-5; d_gene: TRBD1; abundance: .; v_gene: TRBV6-6; CDR3aa: ASRPTGVAQPQH
j_gene: TRBJ2-7; d_gene: .; abundance: .; v_gene: TRBV6-2/TRBV6-3; CDR3aa: ASSYKFREQY
j_gene: TRBJ2-3; d_gene: .; abundance: few; v_gene: TRBV4-1; CDR3aa: ASSQTRLESTDTQY
j_gene: TRBJ1-5; d_gene: .; abundance: .; v_gene: TRBV7-9; CDR3aa: ASSLASADPSNQPQH
j_gene: TRBJ2-5; d_gene: .; abundance: .; v_gene: TRBV24-1; CDR3aa: ATSDPSGPTAQETQY
j_gene: TRBJ1-2; d_gene: .; abundance: .; v_gene: TRBV6-6; CDR3aa: ASSYSRSGYT
j_gene: TRBJ1-2; d_gene: .; abundance: .; v_gene: TRBV19; CDR3aa: ASSIRVLYGYT
j_gene: TRBJ2-7; d_gene: TRBD1; abundance: few; v_gene: TRBV6-5; CDR3aa: ASSHQGQFYEQY
j_gene: TRBJ1-1; d_gene: TRBD1; abundance: .; v_gene: TRBV4-1; CDR3aa: ASSLRQGEEAF
j_gene: TRBJ2-1; d_gene: .; abundance: .; v_gene: TRBV6-6; CDR3aa: ASSYGAGEGNEQF
j_gene: TRBJ1-4; d_gene: .; abundance: many; v_gene: TRBV7-9; CDR3aa: ASRASPAGHGKGKLF
j_gene: TRBJ1-2; d_gene: .; abundance: .; v_gene: TRBV12-5; CDR3aa: ASGPSMNGGYT
j_gene: TRBJ2-1; d_gene: TRBD1; abundance: few; v_gene: TRBV6-5; CDR3aa: ASSFGQGVAGEQF
j_gene: TRBJ2-2; d_gene: TRBD1; abundance: many; v_gene: TRBV7-6; CDR3aa: ASSSRTGDTGELF
j_gene: TRBJ1-2; d_gene: TRBD1; abundance: .; v_gene: TRBV19; CDR3aa: ASSIAGQNNYGYT
j_gene: TRBJ2-5; d_gene: .; abundance: many; v_gene: TRBV7-9; CDR3aa: ASSLAPRDYQETQY
j_gene: TRBJ2-1; d_gene: TRBD1; abundance: many; v_gene: TRBV7-3; CDR3aa: ASSFSTGGVGNEQF
j_gene: TRBJ2-7; d_gene: .; abundance: .; v_gene: TRBV18; CDR3aa: ASSPQGVDYEQY
j_gene: TRBJ2-4; d_gene: TRBD1; abundance: few; v_gene: TRBV5-1; CDR3aa: ASSLNRGTVHIQY